This passage covers 28 T cell receptor beta chains from one sample sequenced in a study of blood T cells in healthy people across ages. A J-beta primer mix and a sample-barcoded 5' primer were used in a second PCR of roughly 6 to 11 cycles. TCRdb passed the 5' RACE reads through MiXCR, listing each CDR3 protein once. The sample contains 600,000 to 1,000,000 distinct CDR3 sequences, 58% of which appear only once. The sample consisted of blood. All receptors derive from a man aged 30 to 45 in good health.

This clonotype occurred once. The genes are TRBV5-6 and TRBJ1-4; no clear D. Trimming left V 4 bases short and J 8 bases short, with 12 bases between. The germline gives CDR1 SGHDT, CDR2 YYEEEE. CDR3 length equals 13 residues. CDR3 nucleotides: TGTGCCAGCAGCAACGCATTAATGGAAAAACTGTTTTTT. This translates into CASSNALMEKLFF.

This clonotype appeared a few times. V and J are TRBV27 and TRBJ2-3, with a tentative D call TRBD1 (6 bases). CDR3 size: 15 residues. The ends were cut back, 7 bases at V and 6 bases at J, with 20 bases in the middle. Germline loops: CDR1 MNHEY, CDR2 SMNVEV (reference sequence). This CDR3 reads CASNPHRETGDTQYF. CDR3 coding DNA: TGTGCCAGCAATCCCCACAGGGAAACGGGGGATACGCAGTATTTT.

This clonotype was observed a single time. The CDR3 DNA reads as TGTGCCAGCAGCCCACAGGGGACTAGCGGGATCAACGAGCAGTACTTC. This translates into CASSPQGTSGINEQYF. J is TRBJ2-7 and V is TRBV7-9, with 13 bases aligning to TRBD2. Trimming removed 5 bases from V and 5 bases from J; junction bases left unmatched: 9. This CDR3 contains 16 residues. Germline CDR1 reads SEHNR; CDR2 reads FQNEAQ (reference sequence).

This clonotype was counted once. V is TRBV7-9 and J is TRBJ2-1; D unresolved. The CDR3 extends over 14 amino acids. The V gene's germline CDR1 is SEHNR and CDR2 FQNEAQ (reference sequence). V lost 4 bases, J lost 10 bases, and 17 bases lay in between. DNA for the CDR3: TGTGCCAGCAGCTCTGGACGGAACCTGCTGGAGCAGTTCTTC. Translated, it gives CASSSGRNLLEQFF. The whole variable domain, filled in from reference TRBV7-9 and TRBJ2-1, reads DTGVSQNPRHKITKRGQNVTFRCDPISEHNRLYWYRQTLGQGPEFLTYFQNEAQLEKSRLLSDRFSAERPKGSFSTLEIQRTEQGDSAMYLCASSSGRNLLEQFFGPGTRLTVL.

The chain couples TRBV28 to TRBJ2-7; no clear D gene. The CDR3 length is 14 residues. Germline CDR1 is MDHEN and CDR2 is SYDVKM. The ends were cut back, 2 bases at V and 6 bases at J, with 14 bases in the middle. The DNA of the CDR3 is TGTGCCAGCAGTTTAATGCCTTCCACGGGCGAGCAGTACTTC. Translation gives CASSLMPSTGEQYF.

The chain joins TRBV25-1 to TRBJ2-1, with 10 nucleotides matching TRBD1. J gave up 6 bases and V 2 bases, and 10 bases lay outside the gene matches. Germline loops: CDR1 MGHDK, CDR2 SYGVNS. This CDR3 has 17 residues. As DNA, the CDR3 is TGTGCCAGCAGTGAACATGGCGGACAGGGGGTGTTCAATGAGCAGTTCTTC. Amino acids: CASSEHGGQGVFNEQFF.

This clonotype was detected once. The rearrangement links TRBV4-2 to TRBJ2-7, with 11 bases aligning to TRBD1. There are 15 residues in the CDR3. Germline V gene data show CDR1 as LGHNA and CDR2 as YNFKEQ. Trimming at V came to 1 base and at J to 5 bases, leaving 4 bases not matched to a gene. The CDR3 coding sequence is TGTGCCAGCAGCCAAGGGACAGGGGGCCGAAACGAGCAGTACTTC. It specifies CASSQGTGGRNEQYF.

The gene calls are TRBV20-1 and TRBJ2-5; the match to TRBD2 covers 12 bases. This CDR3 has 14 residues. Germline trimming cut 7 bases from V and 5 bases from J; bases unmatched to any gene: 8. Germline loops: CDR1 DFQATT, CDR2 SNEGSKA (reference sequence). The CDR3 DNA sequence: TGCAGTGTTCTAGCGGGAGGGCAGAGCGAGACCCAGTACTTC. Encoded protein: CSVLAGGQSETQYF.

The chain joins TRBV20-1 to TRBJ2-7, with 11 bases lining up with TRBD2. The CDR3 is 16 amino acids. V gave up 3 bases and J gave up 3 bases; unmatched junction bases: 10. Germline V gives CDR1 DFQATT, CDR2 SNEGSKA (reference sequence). The DNA for the CDR3 is TGCAGTGCTAGGGTAGCGGGAGGGCCGAACGTCTACGAGCAGTACTTC. It translates to CSARVAGGPNVYEQYF.

This clonotype showed up just once. The chain uses TRBV20-1 and TRBJ2-7, with 7 nucleotides matching TRBD2. The CDR3 covers 14 residues. V gave up 1 base and J gave up 3 bases; unmatched junction bases: 6. From germline, CDR1 is DFQATT and CDR2 SNEGSKA (reference sequence). The CDR3 sequence: CSARAETSDYEQYF. CDR3 DNA: TGCAGTGCTAGAGCCGAAACTAGCGACTACGAGCAGTACTTC.

The chain joins TRBV20-1 to TRBJ2-5, with unresolved D. The J call is doubtful: the DNA matches TRBJ2-7 better. The CDR3 is 12 amino acids. From germline, CDR1 is DFQATT and CDR2 SNEGSKA (reference sequence). CDR3 bases: TGCAGTGCTAGTCAACAGAGCTACGAGCAGTACTTC. This codes for CSASQQSYEQYF.

This chain links TRBV9 with TRBJ2-3; D possibly uses TRBD1 or TRBD2 (6 bases each). The CDR3 has 14 residues. Germline V gives CDR1 SGDLS, CDR2 YYNGEE. V gave up 0 bases and J gave up 4 bases, with 9 bases separating them. The CDR3 DNA follows: TGTGCCAGCAGCGTAGATCGGGGGCCAGATACGCAGTATTTT. Amino acid sequence: CASSVDRGPDTQYF. The complete variable domain, with remaining parts taken from reference TRBV9 and TRBJ2-3, reads DSGVTQTPKHLITATGQRVTLRCSPRSGDLSVYWYQQSLDQGLQFLIQYYNGEERAKGNILERFSAQQFPDLHSELNLSSLELGDSALYFCASSVDRGPDTQYFGPGTRLTVL.

To note about this clonotype: The junction does not match germline at one end; this may be a read error. V and J are TRBV11-3 and TRBJ2-1; 7 bases fit TRBD1. This CDR3 is 13 amino acids long. Germline V CDR1 and CDR2: SGHNT, YENEEA. In nucleotides, the CDR3 is TGTGTCAGCAGCTTAGGGGGCCTTAATGAGCAGTTCTTC. Translated: CVSSLGGLNEQFF.

The chain links TRBV3-1 to TRBJ2-7; TRBD2 matches at 7 bases. V was pared by 3 bases and J by 0 bases, with 5 bases of the junction left unmatched. This CDR3 spans 15 amino acids. The V gene's germline CDR1 is LGHDT and CDR2 YNNKEL (reference sequence). CDR3 in DNA: TGTGCCAGCAGCCAGATCCCGGGAGGCTCCTACGAGCAGTACTTC. Its translation is CASSQIPGGSYEQYF.

This clonotype turned up a few times. This chain connects TRBV14 to TRBJ2-1, with a tentative D call TRBD2 (6 bases). The CDR3 sequence is 16 residues long. CDR1 and CDR2 from the germline V gene are SGHDN and FVKESK. The V and J ends lost 1 base and 0 bases respectively, with 10 bases between them. The CDR3 loop is CASSQVAGSSYNEQFF. The CDR3 DNA reads TGTGCCAGCAGCCAAGTGGCGGGGAGCTCCTACAATGAGCAGTTCTTC.

The genes are TRBV20-1 and TRBJ2-7, with a tentative D call TRBD1 (5 bases). V was clipped by 3 bases and J by 3 bases, with 15 bases between them. The CDR3 contains 14 residues. Germline CDR1 and CDR2: DFQATT and SNEGSKA (reference sequence). The CDR3 bases are TGCAGTGCTAGTACCCAAAGGGGTAACTACGAGCAGTACTTC. Translation gives CSASTQRGNYEQYF.

This clonotype was seen only once. This chain joins TRBV3-1 and TRBJ2-3; 14 bases agree with TRBD2. V lost 0 bases to trimming and J lost 11 bases; unmatched junction nucleotides: 7. Germline V gene sequence: CDR1 LGHDT, CDR2 YNNKEL (reference sequence). The CDR3 is 16 residues long. CDR3 sequence (DNA): TGTGCCAGCAGCCAAGATTTTGGACTAGCGGGGGGCGAGCAGTATTTT. Translated: CASSQDFGLAGGEQYF.

A few counts support this clonotype. V is TRBV14 and J is TRBJ1-2; D is undetermined. The CDR3 runs to 14 residues. The V gene's germline CDR1 is SGHDN and CDR2 FVKESK. The V end lost 0 bases, the J end lost 8 bases, and 13 bases lay between the germline ends. CDR3 bases: TGTGCCAGCAGCCAAGAACGGACGACTAGCGGCTACACCTTC. Translated, it gives CASSQERTTSGYTF. Full variable domain (remainder filled in from reference TRBV14 and TRBJ1-2): EAGVTQFPSHSVIEKGQTVTLRCDPISGHDNLYWYRRVMGKEIKFLLHFVKESKQDESGMPNNRFLAERTGGTYSTLKVQPAELEDSGVYFCASSQERTTSGYTFGSGTRLTVV.

The chain combines TRBV6-5 with TRBJ1-6; no clear D. Trimming stripped 3 bases from V and 6 bases from J, with 12 bases between. The CDR3 is 15 amino acids. Germline values: CDR1 MNHEY, CDR2 SVGAGI. The CDR3 spells CASSYRSSPNSPLHF. The CDR3 region has the DNA TGTGCCAGCAGTTATAGGTCCAGTCCTAATTCACCCCTCCACTTT.

This clonotype was observed a handful of times. The chain combines TRBV7-2 with TRBJ2-1; weak D call: TRBD1 (5 bases). Trimming removed 3 bases from V and 3 bases from J, with 6 bases in between. This CDR3 has 13 residues. Germline V gene lookup returns CDR1 SGHTA and CDR2 FQGNSA. CDR3 sequence (DNA): TGTGCCAGCAGCTTGACAGACTACAATGAGCAGTTCTTC. Translated: CASSLTDYNEQFF.

This clonotype was detected only a few times. The chain recombines TRBV6-5 with TRBJ2-3; TRBD1 might be the D (5 bases). Trimming pared 8 bases from V and 3 bases from J, leaving 12 bases between. This CDR3 has 13 amino acids. The V gene's germline CDR1 is MNHEY and CDR2 SVGAGI. The DNA of the CDR3 is TGTGCCAGCGGGGCGGCCGTTACAGATACGCAGTATTTT. Translated: CASGAAVTDTQYF.

The chain is built from TRBV12-3 or TRBV12-4 and TRBJ1-2; no definite D call. Between the trimmed V and J ends, which lost 2 bases and 5 bases, there was a span of 12 bases. This CDR3 contains 14 residues. CDR3 nucleotide sequence: TGTGCCAGCAGTTTAAACCGCCTTTGGTATGGCTACACCTTC. Its protein is CASSLNRLWYGYTF.

This chain connects TRBV20-1 to TRBJ1-6; D may be TRBD1 (5 bases). Germline V lookup: CDR1 DFQATT, CDR2 SNEGSKA (reference sequence). The CDR3 covers 14 residues. V was shortened by 6 bases and J by 7 bases, with 16 bases between the two germline ends. The CDR3 sequence: CSAAPGRVNSPLHF. CDR3 sequence (DNA): TGCAGTGCCGCTCCGGGCAGGGTAAATTCACCCCTCCACTTT.

This clonotype was observed a handful of times. This chain links TRBV7-2 with TRBJ1-2; 8 bases align to TRBD1. Looked up from germline, CDR1 is SGHTA and CDR2 is FQGNSA. This CDR3 has 13 amino acids. V shed 1 base and J 8 bases; nucleotides not matched to a gene: 3. CDR3 nucleotides: TGTGCCAGCAGCTTAGGGACAGGGCACGGCTACACCTTC. The encoded protein is CASSLGTGHGYTF.

The chain is built from TRBV7-2 and TRBJ2-3, with a tentative D call TRBD1 (6 bases). V was shortened by 0 bases and J by 3 bases, with 16 bases between the two germline ends. CDR1 is SGHTA and CDR2 is FQGNSA in the germline V gene. CDR3 length: 17 residues. CDR3 DNA sequence: TGTGCCAGCAGCTTAGCGCCGGGACACCTGACGACAGATACGCAGTATTTT. Protein: CASSLAPGHLTTDTQYF.

This clonotype has just a few counts. The chain joins TRBV20-1 to TRBJ2-1; possible D gene TRBD2, 7 bases. Germline V gene data show CDR1 as DFQATT and CDR2 as SNEGSKA (reference sequence). This CDR3 has 14 residues. V was trimmed by 6 bases and J by 5 bases, leaving 17 bases between them. The CDR3 sequence: CSASMGGQNNEQFF. Written as DNA, the CDR3 is TGCAGTGCCTCGATGGGGGGGCAGAACAATGAGCAGTTCTTC.

This chain joins TRBV6-1 and TRBJ2-7; tentatively, D is TRBD1 or TRBD2 (6 bases each). The germline V gene has CDR1 MNHNS and CDR2 SASEGT. The CDR3 has 14 amino acids. Trimming removed 4 bases from V and 2 bases from J, with 12 bases in between. The CDR3 DNA reads TGTGCCAGCAGTGGCAGGGGAGGAACCTACGAGCAGTACTTC. It specifies CASSGRGGTYEQYF.

This clonotype was seen ten or more times. The genes are TRBV20-1 and TRBJ2-4; TRBD1 agrees at 8 bases. Per germline, CDR1 DFQATT and CDR2 SNEGSKA (reference sequence). The CDR3 is 16 amino acids. Trimming cost V 5 bases and J 2 bases; bases outside gene matches: 11. CDR3 in DNA: TGCAGTGCTCCAGGACAGGGTATTGGGACCAAAAACATTCAGTACTTC. It encodes CSAPGQGIGTKNIQYF.